Below, 9 T cell receptor beta chains from the same sample are listed, as sequenced in a study of T cells in Graves' hyperthyroidism and ophthalmopathy. From RNA transcripts, TCR beta CDR3 regions were amplified. An initial round of RT-PCR targeting the TCR CDR3 relied on the HTBI primer set. Using its own MiXCR run on the multiplex PCR reads, TCRdb lists one record per CDR3 protein. This table has 300,000 to 400,000 distinct CDR3 sequences, approximately 18% appearing once. The material sequenced was blood. These receptors came from a woman aged 50 to 60 with Graves' hyperthyroidism.

This clonotype came up many times. The chain links TRBV2 to TRBJ2-1, with 10 bases lining up with TRBD2. CDR1 SNHLY and CDR2 FYNNEI come from the germline V gene. Trimming removed 0 bases from V and 5 bases from J; junction bases left unmatched: 10. This CDR3 comprises 18 residues. CDR3 nucleotides: TGTGCCAGCAGTGAAGCTGAGGTCGGTAGCGGGGGGAACAATGAGCAGTTCTTC. Translated: CASSEAEVGSGGNNEQFF.

Ten or more counts support this clonotype. The V call is TRBV5-1, the J call TRBJ2-1; 10 bases map to TRBD2. The CDR3 has 16 amino acids. In germline, CDR1 is SGHRS, CDR2 YFSETQ. V lost 3 bases to trimming and J lost 8 bases; unmatched junction nucleotides: 11. The CDR3 loop reads CASSSRASGSLDEQFF. As DNA, the CDR3 is TGCGCCAGCAGCTCACGGGCTAGCGGGAGTTTGGATGAGCAGTTCTTC.

This chain connects TRBV30 to TRBJ2-5; D gene unclear. Germline V CDR1 and CDR2: GTSNPN, SVGIG (reference sequence). This CDR3 is built from 13 residues. V was shortened by 5 bases and J by 0 bases, with 10 bases between the two germline ends. The CDR3 loop reads CAWEGANQETQYF. The CDR3 DNA sequence: TGTGCCTGGGAAGGTGCCAACCAAGAGACCCAGTACTTC.

J is TRBJ2-3 and V is TRBV20-1, with a weak D call TRBD1 (6 bases). This CDR3 spans 14 amino acids. Germline-derived CDR1 and CDR2 are DFQATT and SNEGSKA (reference sequence). V was clipped by 6 bases and J by 6 bases, with 19 bases between them. The CDR3 nucleotides are TGCAGTGCCACATCGACAGAGGGGGACGATACGCAGTATTTT. This translates into CSATSTEGDDTQYF.

This clonotype appeared many times. The chain employs TRBV9 and TRBJ1-1, with D unclear. The CDR3 consists of 15 residues. The V and J ends lost 0 bases and 4 bases respectively, with 13 bases between them. CDR1 and CDR2 (germline): SGDLS, YYNGEE. CDR3 DNA: TGTGCCAGCAGCGTAGATCAGACTGCGACCACTGAAGCTTTCTTT. Its protein is CASSVDQTATTEAFF. Filled out from reference TRBV9 and TRBJ1-1, the complete variable domain reads DSGVTQTPKHLITATGQRVTLRCSPRSGDLSVYWYQQSLDQGLQFLIQYYNGEERAKGNILERFSAQQFPDLHSELNLSSLELGDSALYFCASSVDQTATTEAFFGQGTRLTVV.

In its sample, this clonotype was seen a few times. V and J are TRBV6-1 and TRBJ1-6, with no clear D. The CDR3 totals 15 residues. V was pared by 2 bases and J by 5 bases, with 10 bases between. Germline CDR1 MNHNS, CDR2 SASEGT. The CDR3 bases are TGTGCCAGCAGTGAACGGACGTCCCATAATTCACCCCTCCACTTT. It specifies CASSERTSHNSPLHF.

This clonotype appeared many times. V is TRBV5-1 and J is TRBJ1-1; D gene uncertain. In germline, CDR1 is SGHRS, CDR2 YFSETQ. CDR3 length: 15 amino acids. V was pared by 1 base and J by 1 base, with 11 bases between. The CDR3 coding sequence is TGCGCCAGCAGCTTGTTGTGGGAGGGGAACACTGAAGCTTTCTTT. Translating gives CASSLLWEGNTEAFF.

The V and J genes are TRBV2 and TRBJ2-7, with a tentative D call TRBD2 (5 bases). This CDR3 region has 13 residues. Trimming left V 7 bases short and J 5 bases short, with 15 bases between. Germline V gene lookup returns CDR1 SNHLY and CDR2 FYNNEI. CDR3 bases: TGTGCCAGCAAAAATCTGAGGGAAAACGAGCAGTACTTC. This translates into CASKNLRENEQYF.

V and J are TRBV5-1 and TRBJ1-3; D not certain. The CDR3 runs to 17 residues. The germline V and J ends were trimmed by 0 bases and 0 bases, with 13 bases remaining between them. CDR1 and CDR2 from the germline V gene are SGHRS and YFSETQ. The DNA of the CDR3 is TGCGCCAGCAGCTTGGATAGGCCGGGTGGCTCTGGAAACACCATATATTTT. Residues: CASSLDRPGGSGNTIYF.